The 15 T cell receptor beta chains presented below share a single source sample, sequenced in a study of early T cells in non-severe SARS-CoV-2 infection. TCRdb processed the 5' RACE reads anew with MiXCR; each CDR3 protein has one entry. This sample yields about 80,000 distinct CDR3 sequences, of which 13% to 15% are seen a single time; about 10% belongs to the top ten. Sequences were obtained from whole blood. The receptors stem from an adult who was a healthcare worker with PCR-confirmed SARS-CoV-2 infection or an uninfected control (not recorded which).

This clonotype was detected many times. The J gene is TRBJ1-2, the V gene TRBV6-5; 9 bases align to TRBD1. CDR1 and CDR2 from the germline V gene are MNHEY and SVGAGI. CDR3 size: 15 residues. J gave up 4 bases and V 5 bases, and 8 bases lay outside the gene matches. The CDR3 region has the DNA TGTGCCAGCAGTACAAACAGGGGGCGCCTCTATGGCTACACCTTC. As protein: CASSTNRGRLYGYTF.

The V and J genes are TRBV6-5 and TRBJ1-5, with 10 nucleotides matching TRBD1. V lost 6 bases to trimming and J lost 4 bases; unmatched junction nucleotides: 9. The germline V gene has CDR1 MNHEY and CDR2 SVGAGI. CDR3 length: 16 residues. CDR3 loop: CASRKDRGLLNQPQHF. DNA for the CDR3: TGTGCCAGCAGAAAGGACAGGGGGTTACTTAATCAGCCCCAGCATTTT.

There are a few counts of this clonotype. The J gene is TRBJ1-2, the V gene TRBV7-2; 7 nucleotides agree with TRBD1. Germline V gene data show CDR1 as SGHTA and CDR2 as FQGNSA. The CDR3 length is 13 residues. The V segment lost 6 bases and the J segment 7 bases; nucleotides outside the gene matches: 8. Here the CDR3 reads CASSPDRASGYTF. Written as DNA, the CDR3 is TGTGCCAGCAGTCCCGACAGGGCCTCTGGCTACACCTTC.

DNA for the CDR3: TGTGCCACCGGGACAGCGGGGGGCTACACCTTC. It is translated as CATGTAGGYTF. V usage is TRBV28 and J usage is TRBJ1-2; 7 bases agree with TRBD1. Germline V gene data show CDR1 as MDHEN and CDR2 as SYDVKM. The CDR3 totals 11 residues. V shed 10 bases, J shed 8 bases, and the junction held 7 bases outside the gene matches.

The sample holds a few counts of this clonotype. The V and J genes are TRBV6-5 and TRBJ2-7; D possibly corresponds to TRBD1 (5 bases). The CDR3 totals 13 residues. Germline V gene sequence: CDR1 MNHEY, CDR2 SVGAGI. Trimming took 8 bases from V and 0 from J, leaving 11 bases between them. CDR3 DNA sequence: TGTGCCAGCTCATACAGGAGCTCCTACGAGCAGTACTTC. It encodes CASSYRSSYEQYF.

J is TRBJ2-2 and V is TRBV30, with 8 bases fitting TRBD1. The germline CDR1 and CDR2 sequences are GTSNPN and SVGIG (reference sequence). This CDR3 is 14 amino acids long. J lost 5 bases, V lost 3 bases, and 5 bases had no gene match. The CDR3 sequence is CAWSLDRGTGELFF. CDR3 DNA sequence: TGTGCCTGGAGCCTAGACAGGGGTACCGGGGAGCTGTTTTTT.

The chain uses TRBV7-2 and TRBJ1-1, with a tentative D call TRBD1 (5 bases). Germline CDR1 is SGHTA and CDR2 is FQGNSA. This CDR3 is 12 amino acids long. With 5 bases removed from V and 10 bases from J, the gap between germline ends came to 14 bases. The CDR3 spells CASSPRGGGAFF. The CDR3 coding sequence is TGTGCCAGCAGCCCCCGAGGCGGGGGAGCTTTCTTT.

The chain joins TRBV5-6 to TRBJ2-7; 10 nucleotides line up with TRBD2. The V segment lost 4 bases and the J segment 2 bases; nucleotides outside the gene matches: 9. The CDR3 is 16 residues long. Germline CDR1 SGHDT, CDR2 YYEEEE. CDR3 residues: CASSPVGLAFPYEQYF. Written as DNA, the CDR3 is TGTGCCAGCAGCCCCGTGGGACTAGCGTTTCCCTACGAGCAGTACTTC.

In its sample, this clonotype was seen a few times. The chain is built from TRBV2 and TRBJ2-7; TRBD2 agrees at 10 bases. Germline CDR1 is SNHLY and CDR2 is FYNNEI. This CDR3 region has 16 residues. With 2 bases clipped from V and 3 bases from J, the junction kept 7 bases outside the gene matches. The CDR3 DNA reads as TGTGCCAGCAGTGAAATTCAACTAGCGGGGAACTACGAGCAGTACTTC. Its protein is CASSEIQLAGNYEQYF.

This clonotype showed up just a few times. V is TRBV29-1 and J is TRBJ1-2; the match to TRBD1 covers 9 bases. The CDR3 consists of 14 residues. Per germline, CDR1 SQVTM and CDR2 ANQGSEA. The ends lost 3 bases at V and 3 bases at J; junction bases unmatched: 5. The CDR3 here is CSVEGDRADYGYTF. The CDR3 DNA reads TGCAGCGTTGAGGGGGACAGGGCGGACTATGGCTACACCTTC.

The genes are TRBV29-1 and TRBJ2-3, with TRBD2 matching over 10 bases. The CDR3 is made up of 15 amino acids. Germline-derived CDR1 and CDR2 are SQVTM and ANQGSEA. Trimming took 4 bases from V and 5 from J; bases not matched to a gene: 9. The CDR3 sequence is CSVASASGGQDTQYF. The CDR3 DNA sequence: TGCAGCGTTGCATCGGCTAGCGGGGGCCAAGATACGCAGTATTTT.

CDR3 amino acids: CASSYLKGDGYNEKLFF. The CDR3 bases are TGTGCCAGCAGTTACCTTAAGGGGGACGGATATAATGAAAAACTGTTTTTT. This chain joins TRBV6-6 and TRBJ1-4; D possibly corresponds to TRBD1 (6 bases). Trimming cost V 2 bases and J 4 bases, with 17 bases left between them. The CDR3 loop spans 17 amino acids. Germline V gene sequence: CDR1 MNHNY, CDR2 SVGAGI (reference sequence).

The rearrangement joins TRBV7-8 to TRBJ1-1; 8 bases are a match to TRBD1. Germline CDR1 is SGHVS and CDR2 is FQNEAQ. The trim removed 3 bases at V and 4 bases at J, leaving 7 bases unmatched. The CDR3 has 15 amino acids. The CDR3 protein is CASSFQTGAVTEAFF. CDR3 DNA: TGTGCCAGCAGCTTCCAGACAGGGGCCGTCACTGAAGCTTTCTTT.

The chain couples TRBV29-1 to TRBJ2-5; maybe TRBD1 (6 bases). The V and J ends lost 4 bases and 2 bases respectively, with 14 bases between them. Germline V lookup: CDR1 SQVTM, CDR2 ANQGSEA. The CDR3 contains 14 residues. CDR3 sequence: CSVGAGTSQETQYF. The CDR3, as DNA: TGCAGCGTTGGGGCCGGGACATCGCAAGAGACCCAGTACTTC.

This clonotype has only a few counts. This sequence joins TRBV6-5 and TRBJ2-7; D not certain. Per the germline V gene, CDR1 is MNHEY and CDR2 is SVGAGI. The CDR3 is 15 amino acids. V was shortened by 6 bases and J by 3 bases, with 18 bases between the two germline ends. The CDR3 region has the DNA TGTGCCAGCAGCTATCTGGACCGACCCGGCTACGAGCAGTACTTC. It translates to CASSYLDRPGYEQYF.